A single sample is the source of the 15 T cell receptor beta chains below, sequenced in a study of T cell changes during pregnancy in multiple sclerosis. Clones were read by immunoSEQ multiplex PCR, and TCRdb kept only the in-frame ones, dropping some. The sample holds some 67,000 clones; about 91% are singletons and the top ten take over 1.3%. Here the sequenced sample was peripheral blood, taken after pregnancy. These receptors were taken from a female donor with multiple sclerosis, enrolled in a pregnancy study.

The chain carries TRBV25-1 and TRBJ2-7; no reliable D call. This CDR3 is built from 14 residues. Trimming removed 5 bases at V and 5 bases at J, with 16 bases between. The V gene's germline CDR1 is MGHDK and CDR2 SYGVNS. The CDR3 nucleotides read TGTGCCAGCAGTCTACTACTCGGCCTGGACGAGCAGTACTTC. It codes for CASSLLLGLDEQYF.

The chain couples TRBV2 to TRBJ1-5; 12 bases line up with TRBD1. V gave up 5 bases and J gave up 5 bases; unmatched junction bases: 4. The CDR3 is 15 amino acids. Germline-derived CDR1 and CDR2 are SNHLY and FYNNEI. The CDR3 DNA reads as TGTGCCAGCAGTCCGGGACAGGGGGCCCATCAGCCCCAGCATTTT. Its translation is CASSPGQGAHQPQHF.

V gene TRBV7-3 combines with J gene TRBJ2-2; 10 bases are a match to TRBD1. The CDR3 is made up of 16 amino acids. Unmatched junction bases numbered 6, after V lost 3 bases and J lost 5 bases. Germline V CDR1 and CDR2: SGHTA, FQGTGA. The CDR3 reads CASSFLPGQGTGELFF. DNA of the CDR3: TGTGCCAGCAGCTTTCTCCCGGGACAGGGGACCGGGGAGCTGTTTTTT.

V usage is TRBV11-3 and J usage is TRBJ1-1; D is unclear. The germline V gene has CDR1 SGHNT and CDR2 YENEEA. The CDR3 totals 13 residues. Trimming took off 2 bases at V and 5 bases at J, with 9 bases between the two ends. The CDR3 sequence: CASSLFRGTEAFF. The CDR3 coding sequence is TGTGCCAGCAGCTTATTCCGAGGGACTGAAGCTTTCTTT. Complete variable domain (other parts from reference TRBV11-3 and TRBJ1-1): EAGVVQSPRYKIIEKKQPVAFWCNPISGHNTLYWYLQNLGQGPELLIRYENEEAVDDSQLPKDRFSAERLKGVDSTLKIQPAELGDSAVYLCASSLFRGTEAFFGQGTRLTVV.

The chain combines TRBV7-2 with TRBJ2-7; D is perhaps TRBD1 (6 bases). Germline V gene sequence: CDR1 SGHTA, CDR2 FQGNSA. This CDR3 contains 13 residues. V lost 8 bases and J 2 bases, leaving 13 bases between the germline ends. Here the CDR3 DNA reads TGTGCCAGCCGAAGGACAGCTACCTACGAGCAGTACTTC. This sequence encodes CASRRTATYEQYF.

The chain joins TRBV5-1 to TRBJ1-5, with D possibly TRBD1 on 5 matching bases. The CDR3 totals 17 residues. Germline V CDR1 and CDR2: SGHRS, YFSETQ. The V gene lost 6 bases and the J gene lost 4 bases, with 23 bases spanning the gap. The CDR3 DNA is TGCGCCAGCATCGGAGGGCAGGGCAGGGAGATAAATCAGCCCCAGCATTTT. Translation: CASIGGQGREINQPQHF.

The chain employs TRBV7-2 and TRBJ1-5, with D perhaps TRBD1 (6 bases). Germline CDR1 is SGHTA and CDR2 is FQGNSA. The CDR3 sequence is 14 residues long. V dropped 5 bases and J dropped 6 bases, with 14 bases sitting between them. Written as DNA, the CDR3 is TGTGCCAGCAGCCCAGGACAGTCGTTTCAGCCCCAGCATTTT. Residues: CASSPGQSFQPQHF.

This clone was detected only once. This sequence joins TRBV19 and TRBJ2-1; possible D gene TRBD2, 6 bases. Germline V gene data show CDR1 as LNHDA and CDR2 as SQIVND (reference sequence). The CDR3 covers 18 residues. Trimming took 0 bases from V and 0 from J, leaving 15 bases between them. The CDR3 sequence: CASSIDHKGLSSYNEQFF. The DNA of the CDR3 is TGTGCCAGTAGTATAGATCATAAGGGACTCAGCTCCTACAATGAGCAGTTCTTC. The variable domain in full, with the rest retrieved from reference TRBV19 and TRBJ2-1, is DGGITQSPKYLFRKEGQNVTLSCEQNLNHDAMYWYRQDPGQGLRLIYYSQIVNDFQKGDIAEGYSVSREKKESFPLTVTSAQKNPTAFYLCASSIDHKGLSSYNEQFFGPGTRLTVL.

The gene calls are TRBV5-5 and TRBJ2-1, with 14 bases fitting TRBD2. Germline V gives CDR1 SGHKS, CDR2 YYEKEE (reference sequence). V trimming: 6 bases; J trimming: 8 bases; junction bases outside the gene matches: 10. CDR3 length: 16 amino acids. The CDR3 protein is CASTFPGLAGVDEQFF. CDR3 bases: TGTGCCAGCACCTTCCCGGGACTAGCGGGAGTGGATGAGCAGTTCTTC.

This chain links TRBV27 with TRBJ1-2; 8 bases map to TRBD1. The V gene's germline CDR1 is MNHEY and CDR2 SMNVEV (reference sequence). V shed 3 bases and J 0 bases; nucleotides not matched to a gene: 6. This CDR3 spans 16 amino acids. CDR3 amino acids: CASSFSQGETNYGYTF. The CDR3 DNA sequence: TGTGCCAGCAGTTTCTCACAGGGGGAAACTAACTATGGCTACACCTTC.

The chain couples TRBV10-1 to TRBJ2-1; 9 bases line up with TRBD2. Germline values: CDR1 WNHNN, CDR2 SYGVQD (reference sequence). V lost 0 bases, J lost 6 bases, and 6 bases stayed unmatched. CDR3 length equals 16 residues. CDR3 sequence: CASSESGLAGFNEQFF. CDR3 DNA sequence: TGCGCCAGCAGTGAGTCGGGGCTAGCGGGATTCAATGAGCAGTTCTTC.

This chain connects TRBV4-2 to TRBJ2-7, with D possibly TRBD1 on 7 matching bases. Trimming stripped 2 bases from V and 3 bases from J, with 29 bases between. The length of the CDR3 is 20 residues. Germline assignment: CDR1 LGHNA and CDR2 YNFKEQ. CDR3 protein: CASSQQNRGLRTKEFYEQYF. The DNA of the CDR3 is TGTGCCAGCAGCCAACAAAACAGGGGCCTTAGGACTAAAGAATTCTACGAGCAGTACTTC.

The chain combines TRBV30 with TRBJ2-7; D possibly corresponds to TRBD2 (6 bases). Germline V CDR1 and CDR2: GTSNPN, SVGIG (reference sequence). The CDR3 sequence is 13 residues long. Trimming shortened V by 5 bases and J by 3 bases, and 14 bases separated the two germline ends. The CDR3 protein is CAWGKGTVYEQYF. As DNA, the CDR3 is TGTGCCTGGGGTAAAGGGACTGTCTACGAGCAGTACTTC.

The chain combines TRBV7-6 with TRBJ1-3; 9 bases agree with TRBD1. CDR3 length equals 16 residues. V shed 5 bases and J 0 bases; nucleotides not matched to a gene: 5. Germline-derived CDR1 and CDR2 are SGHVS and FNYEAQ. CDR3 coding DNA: TGTGCCAGCAGCCCCACAGGGGGCCGCTCTGGAAACACCATATATTTT. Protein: CASSPTGGRSGNTIYF. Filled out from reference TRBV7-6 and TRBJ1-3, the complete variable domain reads GAGVSQSPRYKVTKRGQDVALRCDPISGHVSLYWYRQALGQGPEFLTYFNYEAQQDKSGLPNDRFSAERPEGSISTLTIQRTEQRDSAMYRCASSPTGGRSGNTIYFGEGSWLTVV.

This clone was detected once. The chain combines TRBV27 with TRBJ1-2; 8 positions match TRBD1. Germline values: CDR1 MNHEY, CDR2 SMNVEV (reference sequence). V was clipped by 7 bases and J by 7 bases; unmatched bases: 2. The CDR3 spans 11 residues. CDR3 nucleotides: TGTGCCAGCAAAGACAGGGGTGGCTACACCTTC. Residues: CASKDRGGYTF.